This entry lists 28 T cell receptor beta chains sequenced from one sample in a study of naive and memory T cell subsets. The treatment here: skin biopsy from PPD injection site in Mantoux-positive individual. The library had UMIs added by 3' ligation of an oligonucleotide to TCR cDNA. Ligated cDNA underwent four rounds of PCR with nested alpha and beta constant region primers and SP2. MiXCR was run by TCRdb on the UMI-ligation and nested PCR reads, yielding one entry per CDR3 protein. In the table there are more than 13,000 distinct CDR3 sequences, roughly 5.2% of which are singletons. Sequencing was performed on skin, taken from a tuberculin skin test site. These receptors were collected from an adult in good health.

This clonotype was counted a few times. The gene calls are TRBV20-1 and TRBJ2-7, with 9 positions matching TRBD2. Germline V gene lookup returns CDR1 DFQATT and CDR2 SNEGSKA (reference sequence). The CDR3 is 16 amino acids. The trim removed 5 bases at V and 6 bases at J, leaving 17 bases unmatched. In DNA, the CDR3 is TGCAGTGCTGCTATAACTCAGCGGGGGGCTTTAGGCGAGCAGTACTTC. It codes for CSAAITQRGALGEQYF.

This clonotype was detected many times. The rearrangement uses TRBV27 and TRBJ2-2; perhaps TRBD1 as D (6 bases). Trimming left V 6 bases short and J 4 bases short, with 15 bases between. This CDR3 comprises 15 residues. Germline V gene data show CDR1 as MNHEY and CDR2 as SMNVEV (reference sequence). CDR3 region: CASRRGRGSTGELFF. CDR3 nucleotide sequence: TGTGCCAGCAGAAGGGGGAGAGGGTCCACCGGGGAGCTGTTTTTT.

In this sample, this clonotype turned up many times. The V gene is TRBV30, the J gene TRBJ1-6; 10 nucleotides line up with TRBD1. Germline V CDR1 and CDR2: GTSNPN, SVGIG (reference sequence). CDR3 length equals 14 residues. Losses at the gene ends were 5 bases for V and 7 bases for J; bases not matched to a gene: 5. The CDR3 reads CAWARTGGNSPLHF. The CDR3 DNA reads as TGTGCCTGGGCTAGGACAGGGGGGAATTCACCCCTCCACTTT.

This clonotype was found many times. The chain uses TRBV19 and TRBJ2-7; D is ambiguous. This CDR3 has 12 residues. V was pared by 6 bases and J by 5 bases, with 11 bases between. Germline V gene sequence: CDR1 LNHDA, CDR2 SQIVND (reference sequence). The CDR3 DNA reads as TGTGCCAGTAGGGGCCCGGGTAACGAGCAGTACTTC. It encodes CASRGPGNEQYF.

By share, this clonotype ranks as medium-sized. CDR3 amino acids: CASSLSNSGNTIYF. The CDR3 region has the DNA TGTGCCAGCAGCCTCAGCAACTCTGGAAACACCATATATTTT. The V call is TRBV14, the J call TRBJ1-3; D not certain. The V gene lost 4 bases and the J gene lost 0 bases, with 7 bases spanning the gap. The CDR3 runs 14 residues. CDR1 and CDR2 from the germline V gene are SGHDN and FVKESK.

This clonotype came up many times. The chain links TRBV28 to TRBJ1-4, with a weak D call TRBD1 (6 bases). The V end lost 3 bases, the J end lost 7 bases, and 12 bases lay between the germline ends. This CDR3 spans 14 amino acids. Looked up from germline, CDR1 is MDHEN and CDR2 is SYDVKM. The CDR3 coding sequence is TGTGCCAGCAGTTTCGGGGGGCCGGTTGAAAAACTGTTTTTT. Protein sequence: CASSFGGPVEKLFF. Using reference TRBV28 and TRBJ1-4 for the parts outside the CDR3, the full variable domain is DVKVTQSSRYLVKRTGEKVFLECVQDMDHENMFWYRQDPGLGLRLIYFSYDVKMKEKGDIPEGYSVSREKKERFSLILESASTNQTSMYLCASSFGGPVEKLFFGSGTQLSVL.

This clonotype showed up many times. The chain recombines TRBV18 with TRBJ2-7, with TRBD1 identical over 8 bases. With 3 bases clipped from V and 6 bases from J, the junction kept 13 bases outside the gene matches. The CDR3 runs 16 residues. Germline CDR1 and CDR2: KGHSH and LQKENI. The DNA for the CDR3 is TGTGCCAGCTCACCCGGGACAGGCGCCGAAGGGGGCGAGCAGTACTTC. As protein: CASSPGTGAEGGEQYF.

This clonotype is judged medium-sized (0.01 to 0.1%). The rearrangement joins TRBV11-2 to TRBJ2-2; 8 bases map to TRBD1. Germline trimming cut 3 bases from V and 6 bases from J; bases unmatched to any gene: 9. The CDR3 has 16 amino acids. Germline CDR1 is SGHAT and CDR2 is FQNNGV. DNA for the CDR3: TGTGCCAGCAGCTTCCTAGTCAGGGGGCGGGCCGGGGAGCTGTTTTTT. This encodes CASSFLVRGRAGELFF.

This clonotype was counted ten times or more. The chain is built from TRBV4-1 and TRBJ2-3, with 13 bases identical to TRBD2. Germline loops: CDR1 MGHRA, CDR2 YSYEKL. This CDR3 spans 19 amino acids. The V segment lost 1 base and the J segment 2 bases; nucleotides outside the gene matches: 9. CDR3 in amino acids: CASSQVQGTSGVLTDTQYF. The CDR3 DNA is TGCGCCAGCAGCCAAGTCCAGGGGACTAGCGGGGTACTCACAGATACGCAGTATTTT.

This clonotype rates as medium-sized. V is TRBV5-1 and J is TRBJ2-5; D may be TRBD2 (6 bases). Germline V gene sequence: CDR1 SGHRS, CDR2 YFSETQ. Deletions cut 6 bases from V and 5 bases from J, with 14 bases between. CDR3 length: 13 residues. CDR3 region: CASKTGREETQYF. The CDR3 bases are TGCGCCAGCAAAACCGGGAGAGAGGAGACCCAGTACTTC.

There are many counts of this clonotype. The chain employs TRBV2 and TRBJ1-5; 10 nucleotides align to TRBD1. Germline V gives CDR1 SNHLY, CDR2 FYNNEI. The CDR3 extends over 14 amino acids. The V segment lost 4 bases and the J segment 5 bases; nucleotides outside the gene matches: 2. The CDR3, as DNA: TGTGCCAGCAGTGTGGACAGGGGGGATCAGCCCCAGCATTTT. Residues: CASSVDRGDQPQHF.

This clonotype was counted many times. The V call is TRBV12-3 or TRBV12-4, the J call TRBJ1-2; 8 nucleotides agree with TRBD1. Trimming at V came to 5 bases and at J to 5 bases, leaving 10 bases not matched to a gene. The CDR3 runs 15 residues. CDR3 nucleotide sequence: TGTGCCAGCAGTCCAAGGACAGGGTTGGGGTATGGCTACACCTTC. Its protein product is CASSPRTGLGYGYTF.

This clonotype was counted many times. The chain joins TRBV19 to TRBJ1-3; no clear D gene. Trimming left V 9 bases short and J 4 bases short, with 16 bases between. This CDR3 has 14 amino acids. Germline V lookup: CDR1 LNHDA, CDR2 SQIVND (reference sequence). Here the CDR3 reads CASRPGSTGNTIYF. The CDR3, as DNA: TGTGCCAGCCGCCCGGGGTCGACAGGAAACACCATATATTTT.

This clonotype was observed a few times. This chain connects TRBV27 to TRBJ1-2; 8 nucleotides agree with TRBD1. The V gene end was trimmed by 6 bases and the J gene end by 4 bases; junction bases not matched to a gene: 7. This CDR3 is built from 14 residues. Germline CDR1 is MNHEY and CDR2 is SMNVEV (reference sequence). CDR3 sequence: CASSTQGGSYGYTF. The CDR3, as DNA: TGTGCCAGCAGCACACAGGGGGGCAGCTATGGCTACACCTTC.

The chain has TRBV29-1 and TRBJ1-6; possibly TRBD1 for D (6 bases). With 6 bases removed from V and 5 bases from J, the gap between germline ends came to 11 bases. CDR1 is SQVTM, CDR2 ANQGSEA, per germline. This CDR3 region has 13 residues. Here the CDR3 reads CSVGGYDNSPLHF. CDR3 nucleotides: TGCAGCGTAGGGGGATACGATAATTCACCCCTCCACTTT.

This clonotype was seen many times. The chain carries TRBV28 and TRBJ1-5, with no clear D. Germline V gives CDR1 MDHEN, CDR2 SYDVKM. The CDR3 spans 13 residues. V was clipped by 7 bases and J by 6 bases, with 13 bases between them. The CDR3: CASTLNAGQPQHF. CDR3 in DNA: TGTGCCAGCACACTAAACGCGGGTCAGCCCCAGCATTTT.

This clonotype was recorded many times. The chain uses TRBV4-3 and TRBJ1-1; D not resolved. The CDR3 contains 16 residues. Germline CDR1 and CDR2: LGHNA and YSLEER. The V end lost 4 bases, the J end lost 1 base, and 16 bases lay between the germline ends. CDR3 coding DNA: TGCGCCAGCAGCCCCTCCTTAAGGGAAAGGAACACTGAAGCTTTCTTT. Translated: CASSPSLRERNTEAFF.

This clonotype was counted between two and nine times. This rearrangement joins TRBV6-1 to TRBJ1-5; 7 bases are shared with TRBD1. The CDR3 length is 15 residues. The germline CDR1 and CDR2 sequences are MNHNS and SASEGT. The trim removed 6 bases at V and 0 bases at J, leaving 5 bases unmatched. In nucleotides, the CDR3 is TGTGCCAGCAGCCCAGGGGGATATAGCAATCAGCCCCAGCATTTT. It specifies CASSPGGYSNQPQHF.

This clonotype was detected a few times. This chain uses TRBV5-1 with TRBJ1-2, with 8 bases that match TRBD1. Germline V gene lookup returns CDR1 SGHRS and CDR2 YFSETQ. The CDR3 has 16 amino acids. V gave up 0 bases and J gave up 4 bases; unmatched junction bases: 8. DNA for the CDR3: TGCGCCAGCAGCTTGGAGGGGACAGGTGGTTCCTATGGCTACACCTTC. It is translated as CASSLEGTGGSYGYTF.

At least ten counts were recorded for this clonotype. The J gene is TRBJ2-1, the V gene TRBV6-6; maybe TRBD1 (6 bases). Trimming pared 8 bases from V and 5 bases from J, leaving 16 bases between. CDR1 and CDR2 (germline): MNHNY, SVGAGI (reference sequence). The CDR3 has 14 residues. The CDR3 sequence is CASGSRGSDNEQFF. For the CDR3, the DNA is TGTGCCAGCGGTAGCAGGGGTTCCGACAATGAGCAGTTCTTC.

The sample holds many counts of this clonotype. The chain joins TRBV20-1 to TRBJ1-4; maybe TRBD1 (6 bases). This CDR3 contains 14 residues. The ends were cut back, 3 bases at V and 8 bases at J, with 16 bases in the middle. Germline V gene sequence: CDR1 DFQATT, CDR2 SNEGSKA (reference sequence). The CDR3 sequence: CSASYRVRGEKLFF. The CDR3 region has the DNA TGCAGTGCTAGCTACAGGGTTCGGGGGGAAAAACTGTTTTTT.

V and J are TRBV20-1 and TRBJ2-3; D not certain. Deletions cut 5 bases from V and 0 bases from J, with 12 bases between. Germline V gene sequence: CDR1 DFQATT, CDR2 SNEGSKA (reference sequence). The CDR3 spans 14 residues. The CDR3 DNA sequence: TGCAGTGCTGCCTCGGGCCCTAGCACAGATACGCAGTATTTT. This translates into CSAASGPSTDTQYF.

This chain uses TRBV7-2 with TRBJ2-5; no clear D. In germline, CDR1 is SGHTA, CDR2 FQGNSA. The length of the CDR3 is 13 residues. Trimming removed 3 bases from V and 4 bases from J, with 9 bases in between. CDR3 loop: CASSFGVTETQYF. The CDR3 nucleotides are TGTGCCAGCAGCTTTGGGGTTACAGAGACCCAGTACTTC.

In its sample, this clonotype is medium-sized. The chain links TRBV27 to TRBJ2-7; TRBD2 matches 15 bases. CDR3 length equals 14 residues. Germline V gene lookup returns CDR1 MNHEY and CDR2 SMNVEV (reference sequence). Trimming took 4 bases from V and 6 from J; bases not matched to a gene: 1. The DNA of the CDR3 is TGTGCCAGCAGTTCGGGACTAGCGGGGGGCGAGCAGTACTTC. The encoded protein is CASSSGLAGGEQYF.

This clonotype was seen at least ten times. The chain links TRBV7-2 to TRBJ1-2; possibly TRBD1 for D (5 bases). V gave up 1 base and J gave up 2 bases, with 14 bases separating them. The CDR3 has 16 residues. Germline V gives CDR1 SGHTA, CDR2 FQGNSA. The CDR3 reads CASSLGTSVGNYGYTF. As DNA, the CDR3 is TGTGCCAGCAGCTTAGGGACATCGGTGGGCAACTATGGCTACACCTTC.

This clonotype was picked up many times. The chain combines TRBV20-1 with TRBJ1-1; D possibly corresponds to TRBD1 (6 bases). In germline, CDR1 is DFQATT, CDR2 SNEGSKA (reference sequence). The CDR3 contains 16 residues. The V end lost 0 bases, the J end lost 5 bases, and 19 bases lay between the germline ends. CDR3 in DNA: TGCAGTGCTAGAGACCCTGGGCGGGGGGCAAGGACTGAAGCTTTCTTT. It encodes CSARDPGRGARTEAFF.

This clonotype was observed many times. The gene calls are TRBV3-1 and TRBJ2-7; 7 nucleotides match TRBD1. There are 15 residues in the CDR3. After removal of 3 bases from V and 7 bases from J, the junction contained 12 bases not matched to a gene. Germline V gene lookup returns CDR1 LGHDT and CDR2 YNNKEL (reference sequence). The CDR3 DNA is TGTGCCAGCAGCCATGACCAGGGGGTTTTCTGGGAGCAGTACTTC. This gives the protein CASSHDQGVFWEQYF.

Judged by abundance, this clonotype is medium-sized. The chain recombines TRBV6-6 with TRBJ2-2; 11 bases agree with TRBD1. This CDR3 contains 15 residues. J was trimmed by 5 bases and V by 7 bases; bases with no gene match: 6. Germline V lookup: CDR1 MNHNY, CDR2 SVGAGI (reference sequence). The CDR3 is CASTRTGGRTGELFF. The CDR3 DNA follows: TGTGCCAGCACAAGGACAGGGGGCCGTACCGGGGAGCTGTTTTTT.